The 25 T cell receptor beta chains below come from one sample, sequenced in a study of CD4 T cells in relation to SARS-CoV-2 and coronaviruses. The method was immunoSEQ multiplex PCR; TCRdb's version includes in-frame clones alone and lacks a portion of them. The sample holds just over 35,000 clones, around three quarters seen once. No antigen has been identified for these receptors. The sample comprised memory CD4+ T cells from PBMCs, cultured in vitro. The source of these receptors is an adult with COVID-19.

This clone occurred a few times. CDR3 amino acids: CASSRQTTYEQYF. CDR3 nucleotides: TGTGCCAGCAGCCGTCAGACTACCTACGAGCAGTACTTC. The chain combines TRBV5-5 with TRBJ2-7; a weak D match, TRBD2 (5 bases). V shed 4 bases and J shed 2 bases, with 10 bases lying between them. This CDR3 comprises 13 residues. The V gene's germline CDR1 is SGHKS and CDR2 YYEKEE (reference sequence). The whole variable domain, remainder taken from reference TRBV5-5 and TRBJ2-7, is DAGVTQSPTHLIKTRGQQVTLRCSPISGHKSVSWYQQVLGQGPQFIFQYYEKEERGRGNFPDRFSARQFPNYSSELNVNALLLGDSALYLCASSRQTTYEQYFGPGTRLTVT.

The chain uses TRBV2 and TRBJ2-5, with D possibly being TRBD2 (6 bases). CDR1 SNHLY and CDR2 FYNNEI come from the germline V gene. The CDR3 runs 15 residues. Trimming cost V 6 bases and J 2 bases, with 16 bases left between them. CDR3 region: CASRGQTSYQETQYF. CDR3 bases: TGTGCCAGCAGGGGTCAGACTAGTTATCAAGAGACCCAGTACTTC.

The chain joins TRBV4-1 to TRBJ2-5; TRBD2 is a possible D gene (5 bases). The CDR3 has 13 residues. Germline-derived CDR1 and CDR2 are MGHRA and YSYEKL. The V end lost 2 bases, the J end lost 5 bases, and 9 bases lay between the germline ends. The CDR3 coding sequence is TGCGCCAGCAGCCAAACACGGGGTGAGACCCAGTACTTC. Its translation is CASSQTRGETQYF.

This clone was seen a few times. CDR3 in amino acids: CGGDYRGTQYF. The CDR3 region has the DNA TGCGGGGGGGACTACCGTGGGACGCAGTATTTT. The chain has TRBV20-1 and TRBJ2-3; 7 nucleotides match TRBD2. The CDR3 loop spans 11 amino acids. The germline CDR1 and CDR2 sequences are DFQATT and SNEGSKA (reference sequence).

The chain joins TRBV29-1 to TRBJ1-2; 9 positions agree with TRBD1. CDR3 length: 15 residues. Germline lookup yields CDR1 SQVTM and CDR2 ANQGSEA. J gave up 5 bases and V 7 bases, and 14 bases lay outside the gene matches. CDR3 sequence (DNA): TGCAGCGCTACCACAGGGGGCGCTTATGGGTATGGCTACACCTTC. Encoded protein: CSATTGGAYGYGYTF.

The chain combines TRBV20-1 with TRBJ2-5; a weak D match, TRBD1 (6 bases). Trimming removed 3 bases from V and 5 bases from J, with 16 bases in between. The CDR3 contains 14 residues. Germline CDR1 and CDR2: DFQATT and SNEGSKA (reference sequence). The CDR3 spells CSASRQGMWETQYF. CDR3 sequence (DNA): TGCAGTGCTAGTCGGCAGGGGATGTGGGAGACCCAGTACTTC.

The chain uses TRBV5-1 and TRBJ2-3; D is unresolved. Trimming stripped 0 bases from V and 0 bases from J, with 8 bases between. The germline CDR1 and CDR2 sequences are SGHRS and YFSETQ. CDR3 size: 15 residues. Here the CDR3 reads CASSLDNGSTDTQYF. CDR3 bases: TGCGCCAGCAGCTTGGACAACGGGAGCACAGATACGCAGTATTTT. Full variable domain (rest looked up from reference TRBV5-1 and TRBJ2-3): KAGVTQTPRYLIKTRGQQVTLSCSPISGHRSVSWYQQTPGQGLQFLFEYFSETQRNKGNFPGRFSGRQFSNSRSEMNVSTLELGDSALYLCASSLDNGSTDTQYFGPGTRLTVL.

V and J are TRBV7-2 and TRBJ2-7; 10 nucleotides line up with TRBD2. The CDR3 extends over 19 amino acids. After removal of 4 bases from V and 6 bases from J, the junction contained 21 bases not matched to a gene. CDR1 and CDR2 from the germline V gene are SGHTA and FQGNSA. The CDR3 DNA reads TGTGCCAGCAGCTCTCTCTCCCCGGGACTAGCGAGGGTTCTGGGCGAGCAGTACTTC. This gives the protein CASSSLSPGLARVLGEQYF.

The chain couples TRBV15 to TRBJ2-3; 12 bases fit TRBD1. J was trimmed by 4 bases and V by 3 bases; bases with no gene match: 5. Looked up from germline, CDR1 is LNHNV and CDR2 is YYDKDF (reference sequence). This CDR3 has 16 residues. This chain's CDR3 is CATSRAGQGAADTQYF. CDR3 nucleotides: TGTGCCACCAGCAGGGCGGGACAGGGGGCGGCAGATACGCAGTATTTT.

The chain couples TRBV4-3 to TRBJ2-1, with D tentatively TRBD2 (5 bases). Germline loops: CDR1 LGHNA, CDR2 YSLEER. This CDR3 comprises 13 residues. V dropped 4 bases and J dropped 4 bases, with 8 bases sitting between them. The CDR3 coding sequence is TGCGCCAGCAGCCCAGAGCGGTACAATGAGCAGTTCTTC. This codes for CASSPERYNEQFF.

V gene TRBV11-2 combines with J gene TRBJ1-1, with a possible D match to TRBD1 (5 bases). Trimming removed 3 bases from V and 4 bases from J, with 9 bases in between. This CDR3 is 13 amino acids long. Germline lookup yields CDR1 SGHAT and CDR2 FQNNGV. CDR3 amino acids: CASSFQGGTEAFF. The CDR3, as DNA: TGTGCCAGCAGCTTTCAGGGCGGCACTGAAGCTTTCTTT.

The chain uses TRBV19 and TRBJ2-4, with a possible D match to TRBD2 (5 bases). The V and J ends lost 7 bases and 8 bases respectively, with 21 bases between them. This CDR3 has 15 amino acids. Germline CDR1 and CDR2: LNHDA and SQIVND (reference sequence). CDR3 nucleotides: TGTGCCAGTATGTCGGGGTCGGGTTGGCGGGACATTCAGTACTTC. It yields the protein CASMSGSGWRDIQYF.

This rearrangement joins TRBV7-8 to TRBJ2-1, with 8 bases lining up with TRBD2. V gave up 7 bases and J gave up 3 bases; unmatched junction bases: 11. Germline V gene lookup returns CDR1 SGHVS and CDR2 FQNEAQ. The CDR3 is made up of 16 amino acids. The CDR3 reads CASTLSGSGRYNEQFF. CDR3 bases: TGTGCCAGCACCCTAAGCGGGAGCGGGCGCTACAATGAGCAGTTCTTC.

This clone appeared a few times. The chain recombines TRBV30 with TRBJ1-1, with no clear D. The V end was cut by 2 bases, the J end by 1 base, with 5 bases between. Germline CDR1 and CDR2: GTSNPN and SVGIG (reference sequence). There are 12 residues in the CDR3. The CDR3 region is CAWSPGNTEAFF. The CDR3, as DNA: TGTGCCTGGAGTCCAGGGAACACTGAAGCTTTCTTT. The full variable domain, with the rest looked up from reference TRBV30 and TRBJ1-1, is SQTIHQWPATLVQPVGSPLSLECTVEGTSNPNLYWYRQAAGRGLQLLFYSVGIGQISSEVPQNLSASRPQDRQFILSSKKLLLSDSGFYLCAWSPGNTEAFFGQGTRLTVV.

The rearrangement joins TRBV30 to TRBJ2-1; D unclear. The CDR3 is 13 residues long. CDR1 and CDR2 from the germline V gene are GTSNPN and SVGIG (reference sequence). The ends were cut back, 1 base at V and 0 bases at J, with 4 bases in the middle. CDR3 residues: CAWSGTSYNEQFF. In nucleotides, the CDR3 is TGTGCCTGGAGTGGCACCTCCTACAATGAGCAGTTCTTC.

The V and J genes are TRBV6-2 or TRBV6-3 and TRBJ2-5; 8 bases align to TRBD2. The CDR3 length is 17 residues. The germline V gene has CDR1 MNHEY and CDR2 SVGEGT. J gave up 0 bases and V 5 bases, and 11 bases lay outside the gene matches. The CDR3 region is CASSDAQGLANQETQYF. The CDR3 DNA reads TGTGCCAGCAGTGACGCTCAAGGACTAGCCAACCAAGAGACCCAGTACTTC.

The chain recombines TRBV7-2 with TRBJ1-5; the D is unclear. In germline, CDR1 is SGHTA, CDR2 FQGNSA. Trimming stripped 1 base from V and 11 bases from J, with 18 bases between. This CDR3 has 15 amino acids. The CDR3 loop is CASSLDRYTYRAQHF. CDR3 in DNA: TGTGCCAGCAGCTTAGACCGCTACACCTATCGGGCCCAGCATTTT.

The rearrangement uses TRBV11-2 and TRBJ2-2, with 8 bases aligning to TRBD2. The CDR3 loop spans 17 amino acids. Per germline, CDR1 SGHAT and CDR2 FQNNGV. V shed 1 base, J shed 7 bases, and the junction held 11 bases outside the gene matches. CDR3 amino acids: CASSLGPSGGPGGELFF. The CDR3 DNA follows: TGTGCCAGCAGCTTAGGCCCCTCGGGAGGGCCGGGCGGGGAGCTGTTTTTT.

This clone occurred once. V is TRBV4-3 and J is TRBJ2-7; 7 bases map to TRBD2. Germline V gene lookup returns CDR1 LGHNA and CDR2 YSLEER. V trimming: 4 bases; J trimming: 4 bases; junction bases outside the gene matches: 16. The CDR3 has 17 residues. CDR3 amino acids: CASSRQIGGSSVYEQYF. CDR3 nucleotide sequence: TGCGCCAGCAGCCGCCAAATAGGCGGGAGTAGTGTTTACGAGCAGTACTTC.

The chain has TRBV6-4 and TRBJ2-1; TRBD2 agrees at 8 bases. Germline-derived CDR1 and CDR2 are MRHNA and SNTAGT. The CDR3 is 16 residues long. V lost 11 bases to trimming and J lost 8 bases; unmatched junction nucleotides: 20. CDR3 in DNA: TGTGCCGGTGCCCCACTGACAGCGGGAGCTTTTGATGAGCAGTTCTTC. Protein product: CAGAPLTAGAFDEQFF.

The rearrangement uses TRBV29-1 and TRBJ2-1, with D tentatively TRBD1 or TRBD2 (5 bases each). Per the germline V gene, CDR1 is SQVTM and CDR2 is ANQGSEA. This CDR3 contains 11 residues. This CDR3 is CSSLGEREQFF. The CDR3 DNA is TGCAGTTCCCTGGGGGAGCGGGAGCAGTTCTTC.

V and J are TRBV7-2 and TRBJ2-7, with D tentatively TRBD1 (5 bases). The CDR3 consists of 15 residues. CDR1 is SGHTA and CDR2 is FQGNSA in the germline V gene. The V end lost 4 bases, the J end lost 2 bases, and 15 bases lay between the germline ends. CDR3 amino acids: CASSWPAGSTYEQYF. Here the CDR3 DNA reads TGTGCCAGCAGCTGGCCGGCAGGGTCTACCTACGAGCAGTACTTC.

V usage is TRBV10-2 and J usage is TRBJ1-2, with TRBD1 as a possible D gene (5 bases). V was pared by 11 bases and J by 7 bases, with 17 bases between. This CDR3 has 12 residues. Germline CDR1 reads WSHSY; CDR2 reads SAAADI. As DNA, the CDR3 is TGCGCCGGATGGGGGGAAAGTCTTGGCTACACCTTC. It is translated as CAGWGESLGYTF.

V usage is TRBV9 and J usage is TRBJ1-3; 7 bases are a match to TRBD1. Germline V CDR1 and CDR2: SGDLS, YYNGEE. The CDR3 is 15 residues long. The trim removed 7 bases at V and 4 bases at J, leaving 11 bases unmatched. The CDR3 bases are TGTGCCAGCGCGATCGACAGGGACAAAGGAAACACCATATATTTT. Protein: CASAIDRDKGNTIYF.

This chain connects TRBV5-5 to TRBJ1-4, with a weak D call TRBD1 (6 bases). Per germline, CDR1 SGHKS and CDR2 YYEKEE (reference sequence). This CDR3 is 16 amino acids long. Trimming pared 3 bases from V and 6 bases from J, leaving 18 bases between. Here the CDR3 DNA reads TGTGCCAGCAGCTCATTTATCGGCAGGGGAGATGAAAAACTGTTTTTT. Amino acid sequence: CASSSFIGRGDEKLFF.